This TCR beta chain was identified during a study of chemoradiotherapy in HPV16-positive cancers. The length of the CDR3 is 15 residues. Per germline, CDR1 MDHEN and CDR2 SYDVKM. Losses at the gene ends were 2 bases for V and 3 bases for J; bases not matched to a gene: 3. This table comes from immunoSEQ multiplex PCR, and its TCRdb copy is limited to in-frame clones, with some not included. The data hold roughly 14,000 clones, with approximately 90% observed a single time. Material: blood, obtained from a patient who underwent chemoradiotherapy. The clonotype originates from a human donor with HPV-associated anogenital cancer. V is TRBV28 and J is TRBJ2-3; 9 bases align to TRBD2. Here the CDR3 DNA reads TGTGCCAGCAGTTTAGTTGCGGGGGGGACAGATACGCAGTATTTT. This codes for CASSLVAGGTDTQYF. Full variable domain (missing parts from reference TRBV28 and TRBJ2-3): DVKVTQSSRYLVKRTGEKVFLECVQDMDHENMFWYRQDPGLGLRLIYFSYDVKMKEKGDIPEGYSVSREKKERFSLILESASTNQTSMYLCASSLVAGGTDTQYFGPGTRLTVL.